This T cell receptor beta chain was documented in a study of identical twins. Overall study results and limits: Abundant beta clonotypes from cord blood had fewer insertions, unlike memory repertoires, which showed none.

This clonotype appeared many times. Its specificity is not known. TCRdb called the 5' RACE reads again in MiXCR, with one record for every CDR3 protein. The sample has a few hundred thousand distinct CDR3 sequences, 18% seen once. Healthy Caucasians made up all donors. The V gene end was trimmed by 2 bases and the J gene end by 0 bases; junction bases not matched to a gene: 9. The CDR3 contains 19 residues. Germline V gene lookup returns CDR1 LGHNA and CDR2 YSLEER. The specimen sequenced was naive T cells sorted from blood. This receptor was taken from a man aged 45-60 years in good health. J is TRBJ2-5 and V is TRBV4-3; the match to TRBD2 covers 13 bases. Here the CDR3 reads CASSQHTTSGGAYQETQYF. DNA for the CDR3: TGCGCCAGCAGCCAACACACCACTAGCGGGGGGGCGTACCAAGAGACCCAGTACTTC.